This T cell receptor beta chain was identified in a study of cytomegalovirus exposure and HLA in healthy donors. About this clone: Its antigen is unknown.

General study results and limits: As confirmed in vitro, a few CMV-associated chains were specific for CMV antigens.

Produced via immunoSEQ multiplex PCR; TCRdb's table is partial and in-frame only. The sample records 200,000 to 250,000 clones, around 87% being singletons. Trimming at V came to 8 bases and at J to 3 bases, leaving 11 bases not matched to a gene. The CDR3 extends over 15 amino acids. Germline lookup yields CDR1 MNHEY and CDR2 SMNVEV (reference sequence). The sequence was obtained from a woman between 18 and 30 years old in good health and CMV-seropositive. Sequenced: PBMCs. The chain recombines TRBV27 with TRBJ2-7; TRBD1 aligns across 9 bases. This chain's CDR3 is CASSTGTGTYYEQYF. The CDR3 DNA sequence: TGTGCCAGCTCGACAGGGACAGGGACATACTACGAGCAGTACTTC.